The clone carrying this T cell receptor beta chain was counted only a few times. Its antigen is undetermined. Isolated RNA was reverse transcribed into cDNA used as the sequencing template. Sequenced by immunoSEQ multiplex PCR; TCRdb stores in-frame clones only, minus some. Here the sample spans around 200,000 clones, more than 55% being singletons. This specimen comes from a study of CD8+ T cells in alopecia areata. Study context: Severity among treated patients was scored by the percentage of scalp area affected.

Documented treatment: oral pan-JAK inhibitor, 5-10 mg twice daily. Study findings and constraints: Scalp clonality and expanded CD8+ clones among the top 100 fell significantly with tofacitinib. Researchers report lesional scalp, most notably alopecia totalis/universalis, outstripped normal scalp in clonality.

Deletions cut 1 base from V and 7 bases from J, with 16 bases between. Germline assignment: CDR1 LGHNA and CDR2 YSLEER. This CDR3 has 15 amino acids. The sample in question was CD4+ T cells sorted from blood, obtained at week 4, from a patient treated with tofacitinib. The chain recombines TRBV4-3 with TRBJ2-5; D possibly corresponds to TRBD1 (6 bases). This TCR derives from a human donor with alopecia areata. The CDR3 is CASSQVTGIYRTQYF. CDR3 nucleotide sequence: TGCGCCAGCAGCCAAGTGACAGGAATCTATCGGACCCAGTACTTC.